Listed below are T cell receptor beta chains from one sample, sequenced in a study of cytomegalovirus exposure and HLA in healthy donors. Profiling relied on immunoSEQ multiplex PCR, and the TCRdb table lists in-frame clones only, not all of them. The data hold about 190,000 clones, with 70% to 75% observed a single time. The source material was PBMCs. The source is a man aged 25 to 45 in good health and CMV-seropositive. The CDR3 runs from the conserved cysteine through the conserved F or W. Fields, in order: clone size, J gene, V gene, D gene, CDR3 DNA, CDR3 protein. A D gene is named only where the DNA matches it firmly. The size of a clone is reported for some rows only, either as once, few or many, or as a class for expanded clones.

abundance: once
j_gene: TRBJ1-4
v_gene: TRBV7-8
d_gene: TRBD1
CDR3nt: TGTGCCAGCAGCGGACCGGGACAGGGGTTTGAAAAACTGTTTTTT
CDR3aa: CASSGPGQGFEKLFF

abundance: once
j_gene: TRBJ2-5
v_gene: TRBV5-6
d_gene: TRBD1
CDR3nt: TGTGCCAGCAGCTCCCTTTGGTTGGGACAGGGGGCGCAGGAGCAGTACTTC
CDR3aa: CASSSLWLGQGAQEQYF

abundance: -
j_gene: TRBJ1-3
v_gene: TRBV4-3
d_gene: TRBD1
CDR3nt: TGCGCCAGCAGCCGTGTACAGGGGGCTGGAAACACCATATATTTT
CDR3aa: CASSRVQGAGNTIYF

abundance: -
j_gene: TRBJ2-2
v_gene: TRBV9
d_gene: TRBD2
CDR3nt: TGTGCCAGCAGCGGAGATTCCGGGACTAGCGGGAGGGCCGGGGAGCTGTTTTTT
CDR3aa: CASSGDSGTSGRAGELFF

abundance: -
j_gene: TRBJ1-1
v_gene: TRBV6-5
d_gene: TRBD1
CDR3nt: TGTGCCAGCAGTGCGTGGGGACAGAGCAACACTGAAGCTTTCTTT
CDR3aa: CASSAWGQSNTEAFF

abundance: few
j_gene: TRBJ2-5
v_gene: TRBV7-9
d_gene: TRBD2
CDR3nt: TGTGCCAGCAGCTTAGCGGCTAGCGGAGACCTCCAGTACTTC
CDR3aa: CASSLAASGDLQYF

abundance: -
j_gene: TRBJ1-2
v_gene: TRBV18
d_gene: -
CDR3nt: TGTGCCAGCTCACCCTACCAAGAGGGTCATGGCTACACCTTC
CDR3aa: CASSPYQEGHGYTF

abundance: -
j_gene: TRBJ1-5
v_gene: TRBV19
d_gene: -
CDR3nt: TGTGCCAGTAGCAGACAGGGCAATCAGCCCCAGCATTTT
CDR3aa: CASSRQGNQPQHF

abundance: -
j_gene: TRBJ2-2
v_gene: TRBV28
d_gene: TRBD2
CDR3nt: TGTGCCAGCAGTCCTGGGACTAGCGGGCTAGGGGAGCTGTTTTTT
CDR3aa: CASSPGTSGLGELFF

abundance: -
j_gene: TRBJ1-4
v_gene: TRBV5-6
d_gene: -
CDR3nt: TGTGCCAGCAGCTGGGGGGTGACTAATGAAAAACTGTTTTTT
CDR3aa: CASSWGVTNEKLFF

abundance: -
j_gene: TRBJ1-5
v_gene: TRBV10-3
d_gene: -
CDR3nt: TGTGCCATCAGTGAAGGGGGAAACAATCAGCCCCAGCATTTT
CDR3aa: CAISEGGNNQPQHF

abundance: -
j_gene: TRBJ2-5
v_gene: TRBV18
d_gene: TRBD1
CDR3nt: TGTGCCAGCTCAAGGGACAGCCAAGAGACCCAGTACTTC
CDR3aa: CASSRDSQETQYF

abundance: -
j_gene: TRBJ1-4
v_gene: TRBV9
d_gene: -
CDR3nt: TGTGCCAGCAGCGCGGGGTCCGGGGAGGGGGAAAAACTGTTTTTT
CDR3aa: CASSAGSGEGEKLFF

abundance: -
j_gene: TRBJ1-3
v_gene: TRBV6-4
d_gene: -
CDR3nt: TGTGCCAGGCGACGGGCAGGGTGTCCCTCTGGAAACACCATATATTTT
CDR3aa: CARRRAGCPSGNTIYF

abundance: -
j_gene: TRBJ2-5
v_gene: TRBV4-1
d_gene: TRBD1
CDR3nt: TGCGCCAGCAGCCAACCGGGACAGGGGCAAGAGACCCAGTACTTC
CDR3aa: CASSQPGQGQETQYF

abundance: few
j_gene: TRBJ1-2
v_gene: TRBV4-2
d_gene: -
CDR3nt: TGTGCCAGCAGCCAAGATCTACAGGGTAACTATGGCTACACCTTC
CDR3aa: CASSQDLQGNYGYTF

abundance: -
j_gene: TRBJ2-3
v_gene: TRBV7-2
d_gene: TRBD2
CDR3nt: TGTGCCAGCAGCCGGACTAGCGGGAGCGGGGCAGATACGCAGTATTTT
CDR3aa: CASSRTSGSGADTQYF

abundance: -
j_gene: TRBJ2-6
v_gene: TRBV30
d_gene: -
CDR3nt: TGTGCCGTTGGGGGCGGGCAGAGCTCTGGGGCCAACGTCCTGACTTTC
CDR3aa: CAVGGGQSSGANVLTF

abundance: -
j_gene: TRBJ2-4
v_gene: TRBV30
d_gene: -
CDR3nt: TGTGCCTGTTCGACAGGCCTAGCCAAAAACATTCAGTACTTC
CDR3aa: CACSTGLAKNIQYF

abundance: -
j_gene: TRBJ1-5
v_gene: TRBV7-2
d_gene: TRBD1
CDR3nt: TGTGCCAGCAGCCCCAGGGGGAATAGCAATCAGCCCCAGCATTTT
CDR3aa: CASSPRGNSNQPQHF

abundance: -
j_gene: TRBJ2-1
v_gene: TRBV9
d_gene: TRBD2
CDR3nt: TGTGCCAGCAGCGTAGAAAAGAGCGGGATTCCGTTCTTC
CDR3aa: CASSVEKSGIPFF

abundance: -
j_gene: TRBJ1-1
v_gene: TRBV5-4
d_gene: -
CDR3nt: TGTGCCAGCAGCGCGACAGGGAACACTGAAGCTTTCTTT
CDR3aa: CASSATGNTEAFF

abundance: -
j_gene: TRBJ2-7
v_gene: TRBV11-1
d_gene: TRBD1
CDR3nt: TGTGCCAGCAGCTTATCTACAGGGGGATACGAGCAGTACTTC
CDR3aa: CASSLSTGGYEQYF

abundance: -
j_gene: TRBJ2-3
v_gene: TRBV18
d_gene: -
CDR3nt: TGTGCCAGCTCACCATCCGGGGGCGGGAGAGTTGCAGATACGCAGTATTTT
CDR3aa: CASSPSGGGRVADTQYF

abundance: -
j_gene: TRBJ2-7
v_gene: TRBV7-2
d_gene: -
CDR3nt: TGTGCCAGCAGCTTAGTGGCGACAGCCCTATCCTACGAGCAGTACTTC
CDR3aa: CASSLVATALSYEQYF

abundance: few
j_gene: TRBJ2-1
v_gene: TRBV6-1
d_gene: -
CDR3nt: TGTGCCAGCAGTGGCTGGGGGGGCGGTTCCTACAATGAGCAGTTCTTC
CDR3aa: CASSGWGGGSYNEQFF